The 22 T cell receptor beta chains reported below all come from one sample, sequenced in a study of T cell responses to AZD1222 COVID-19 vaccine. The data were produced by immunoSEQ multiplex PCR, yet TCRdb's version contains in-frame clones alone and is incomplete. Of about 150,000 clones listed, around nine tenths are singletons. This specimen consisted of peripheral blood, obtained on day 0 of AZD1222 vaccination. The source is an adult in good health.

The CDR3 region is CASSSRPLLAGARNEQFF. The CDR3 DNA is TGTGCCAGCAGCTCCCGGCCCCTCCTAGCGGGAGCTCGTAATGAGCAGTTCTTC. V gene TRBV11-3 combines with J gene TRBJ2-1; 10 bases line up with TRBD2. The V and J ends lost 4 bases and 7 bases, in that order; junction bases with no gene match: 16. In germline, CDR1 is SGHNT, CDR2 YENEEA. The CDR3 has 18 amino acids.

The chain has TRBV7-2 and TRBJ2-7; no firm D call. Deletions cut 4 bases from V and 0 bases from J, with 10 bases between. Germline-derived CDR1 and CDR2 are SGHTA and FQGNSA. The CDR3 totals 14 residues. As DNA, the CDR3 is TGTGCCAGCAGCTCGCGGACCGACTCCTACGAGCAGTACTTC. Translation: CASSSRTDSYEQYF.

The chain combines TRBV7-2 with TRBJ2-1; D is ambiguous. The V gene lost 1 base and the J gene lost 2 bases, with 12 bases spanning the gap. This CDR3 region has 16 residues. The germline CDR1 and CDR2 sequences are SGHTA and FQGNSA. CDR3 loop: CASSLVALWTYNEQFF. The CDR3 coding sequence is TGTGCCAGCAGCTTAGTCGCGCTATGGACCTACAATGAGCAGTTCTTC.

This clone is a singleton in its sample. This chain uses TRBV5-1 with TRBJ1-2; maybe TRBD1 (5 bases). The germline V gene has CDR1 SGHRS and CDR2 YFSETQ. The CDR3 is made up of 15 amino acids. Trimming took 4 bases from V and 3 from J, leaving 16 bases between them. For the CDR3, the DNA is TGCGCCAGCAGCCTTAGCGGGGGGGAGGACTATGGCTACACCTTC. It codes for CASSLSGGEDYGYTF.

This rearrangement joins TRBV7-9 to TRBJ1-1; 8 bases match TRBD1. With 8 bases clipped from V and 4 bases from J, the junction kept 9 bases outside the gene matches. This CDR3 contains 14 residues. Germline CDR1 SEHNR, CDR2 FQNEAQ (reference sequence). CDR3 nucleotide sequence: TGTGCCAGCTCCCCGACAGGGGTTATCACTGAAGCTTTCTTT. Its protein is CASSPTGVITEAFF.

The table lists this clone with a count of one. The J gene is TRBJ1-4, the V gene TRBV27; TRBD1 agrees at 8 bases. Germline loops: CDR1 MNHEY, CDR2 SMNVEV (reference sequence). This CDR3 spans 14 amino acids. V was pared by 6 bases and J by 6 bases, with 6 bases of the junction left unmatched. CDR3 nucleotides: TGTGCCAGCAGAACGACAGGGGCGTATGAAAAACTGTTTTTT. Its translation is CASRTTGAYEKLFF.

V is TRBV7-9 and J is TRBJ1-1, with 9 bases fitting TRBD1. This CDR3 comprises 15 residues. The V gene end was trimmed by 6 bases and the J gene end by 4 bases; junction bases not matched to a gene: 9. Looked up from germline, CDR1 is SEHNR and CDR2 is FQNEAQ (reference sequence). CDR3 bases: TGTGCCAGCAGGACCGGGACAGGGTTCGTCACTGAAGCTTTCTTT. It codes for CASRTGTGFVTEAFF.

This chain joins TRBV18 and TRBJ1-1, with 7 bases matching TRBD1. Germline V gene lookup returns CDR1 KGHSH and CDR2 LQKENI. V trimming: 3 bases; J trimming: 7 bases; junction bases outside the gene matches: 8. This CDR3 has 14 residues. CDR3 region: CASSPSGGSGEAFF. The CDR3 nucleotides are TGTGCCAGCTCACCCTCAGGGGGTAGCGGTGAAGCTTTCTTT.

The chain recombines TRBV6-6 with TRBJ2-5, with TRBD2 identical over 7 bases. J was trimmed by 2 bases and V by 4 bases; bases with no gene match: 10. Germline V gives CDR1 MNHNY, CDR2 SVGAGI (reference sequence). This CDR3 has 16 residues. CDR3 loop: CASSSSTWGGQETQYF. The CDR3 nucleotides read TGTGCCAGCAGTTCCTCCACCTGGGGGGGACAAGAGACCCAGTACTTC.

V gene TRBV19 combines with J gene TRBJ1-5; no reliable D call. Per germline, CDR1 LNHDA and CDR2 SQIVND (reference sequence). This CDR3 region has 17 residues. V was pared by 8 bases and J by 4 bases, with 24 bases between. The CDR3 region has the DNA TGTGCCAGTGCCCCGGGAGTCACCTCGCCCAGTAATCAGCCCCAGCATTTT. The encoded protein is CASAPGVTSPSNQPQHF.

This chain links TRBV12-3 or TRBV12-4 with TRBJ2-1; D unresolved. Trimming removed 3 bases from V and 8 bases from J, with 8 bases in between. The CDR3 is 12 residues long. The CDR3: CASSFGSHEQFF. The CDR3 coding sequence is TGTGCCAGCAGTTTTGGGTCTCATGAGCAGTTCTTC.

Written as DNA, the CDR3 is TGCGCCAGCAGCTTGTTGTTGCCGGGAGACGGCACAGATACGCAGTATTTT. It translates to CASSLLLPGDGTDTQYF. The genes are TRBV5-1 and TRBJ2-3, with D maybe TRBD2 (6 bases). V was cut by 1 base and J by 1 base, with 16 bases left in between. The germline CDR1 and CDR2 sequences are SGHRS and YFSETQ. This CDR3 comprises 17 residues.

The rearrangement links TRBV11-2 to TRBJ2-1; D possibly matches TRBD1 or TRBD2 (5 bases each). V lost 3 bases and J 0 bases, leaving 9 bases between the germline ends. The CDR3 runs to 15 residues. The germline V gene has CDR1 SGHAT and CDR2 FQNNGV. DNA of the CDR3: TGTGCCAGCAGCTTCGGGGCGGACTCCTACAATGAGCAGTTCTTC. Translated, it gives CASSFGADSYNEQFF.

Written as DNA, the CDR3 is TGTGCCAGTAGTACCTTGCCGGGCCAAGGGTACAATGAGCAGTTCTTC. Translated: CASSTLPGQGYNEQFF. The chain has TRBV19 and TRBJ2-1; no definite D call. The CDR3 spans 16 residues. Trimming shortened V by 4 bases and J by 4 bases, and 17 bases separated the two germline ends. Germline-derived CDR1 and CDR2 are LNHDA and SQIVND (reference sequence).

This chain uses TRBV6-1 with TRBJ2-5; D perhaps matches TRBD2 (5 bases). The CDR3 spans 14 residues. Germline assignment: CDR1 MNHNS and CDR2 SASEGT. Trimming shortened V by 7 bases and J by 2 bases, and 14 bases separated the two germline ends. The CDR3 region has the DNA TGTGCCAGCACCCCACCCGGAGGACAAGAGACCCAGTACTTC. It yields the protein CASTPPGGQETQYF.

The V gene is TRBV6-5, the J gene TRBJ1-6, with unresolved D. The CDR3 length is 15 residues. Germline CDR1 is MNHEY and CDR2 is SVGAGI. Trimming removed 5 bases from V and 0 bases from J, with 8 bases in between. CDR3 coding DNA: TGTGCCAGCAGTCTTGGGAGCTCCTATAATTCACCCCTCCACTTT. Translating gives CASSLGSSYNSPLHF.

The rearrangement links TRBV4-2 to TRBJ1-1; D uncertain. Trimming pared 0 bases from V and 4 bases from J, leaving 9 bases between. The CDR3 has 14 amino acids. Germline V CDR1 and CDR2: LGHNA, YNFKEQ. The CDR3 DNA sequence: TGTGCCAGCAGCCAAGATTGGGCGGGCACTGAAGCTTTCTTT. Residues: CASSQDWAGTEAFF.

This chain uses TRBV4-1 with TRBJ1-5, with TRBD1 matching over 10 bases. Looked up from germline, CDR1 is MGHRA and CDR2 is YSYEKL. The CDR3 consists of 14 residues. Trimming at V came to 1 base and at J to 7 bases, leaving 1 base not matched to a gene. CDR3 region: CASSQGDRGQPQHF. CDR3 nucleotide sequence: TGCGCCAGCAGCCAAGGGGACAGGGGACAGCCCCAGCATTTT.

The gene calls are TRBV27 and TRBJ1-4; TRBD1 matches at 7 bases. Germline lookup yields CDR1 MNHEY and CDR2 SMNVEV (reference sequence). This CDR3 comprises 15 residues. The V and J ends lost 5 bases and 5 bases, in that order; junction bases with no gene match: 8. CDR3 sequence reads: CASSLLQGINEKLFF. The DNA for the CDR3 is TGTGCCAGCAGTCTACTACAGGGGATCAATGAAAAACTGTTTTTT.

V is TRBV27 and J is TRBJ1-6; possible D gene TRBD1, 5 bases. Trimming stripped 5 bases from V and 0 bases from J, with 17 bases between. Germline CDR1 MNHEY, CDR2 SMNVEV (reference sequence). The CDR3 is made up of 18 amino acids. The CDR3 sequence: CASSHPPGRSSYNSPLHF. The CDR3 nucleotides read TGTGCCAGCAGTCACCCCCCAGGGCGTAGCTCCTATAATTCACCCCTCCACTTT.

J is TRBJ2-1 and V is TRBV9; 8 positions agree with TRBD1. Per the germline V gene, CDR1 is SGDLS and CDR2 is YYNGEE. The CDR3 sequence is 15 residues long. J was trimmed by 7 bases and V by 3 bases; bases with no gene match: 9. The CDR3 sequence is CASSAPGQEGNEQFF. DNA of the CDR3: TGTGCCAGCAGCGCCCCGGGACAGGAAGGGAATGAGCAGTTCTTC.

V is TRBV6-5 and J is TRBJ1-3; no clear D. The germline V gene encodes CDR1 MNHEY and CDR2 SVGAGI. The CDR3 spans 14 residues. V gave up 3 bases and J gave up 0 bases, with 6 bases separating them. In nucleotides, the CDR3 is TGTGCCAGCAGTTATCAGAGCTCTGGAAACACCATATATTTT. Translation gives CASSYQSSGNTIYF.